This entry lists 18 T cell receptor beta chains sequenced from one sample in a study of read filtering for tumor transcriptome and immune sequencing. Molecular barcoded adaptors covering alpha/delta and beta/gamma chains were used on roughly 370 ng RNA. TCRdb re-analysed the reads in MiXCR, keeping a single row per CDR3 protein. Found here are over 45,000 distinct CDR3 sequences, 15% to 20% of them singletons; the top ten hold roughly two fifths. The sequenced material came from a population of CD138-negative cells sorted from bone marrow. The receptor set was obtained from a donor aged 40 or over with multiple myeloma.

This clonotype was observed at least ten times. The chain couples TRBV29-1 to TRBJ2-3; D possibly matches TRBD1 or TRBD2 (5 bases each). The CDR3 is made up of 13 amino acids. V lost 7 bases to trimming and J lost 0 bases, with 11 bases between them. The germline V gene has CDR1 SQVTM and CDR2 ANQGSEA. CDR3 amino acids: CSAERDSTDTQYF. Written as DNA, the CDR3 is TGCAGCGCCGAGAGGGACAGCACAGATACGCAGTATTTT.

This clonotype is classed as medium-sized. The chain recombines TRBV12-3 or TRBV12-4 with TRBJ2-1; D is perhaps TRBD1 or TRBD2 (5 bases each). This CDR3 is built from 14 residues. V lost 4 bases and J 2 bases, leaving 9 bases between the germline ends. The CDR3 protein is CASSSGTTYNEQFF. The CDR3 DNA reads as TGTGCCAGCAGTTCAGGGACGACCTACAATGAGCAGTTCTTC.

This clonotype was detected ten times or more. This CDR3 is CASSHGGGNYNEQFF. CDR3 nucleotide sequence: TGTGCCAGCAGCCATGGGGGCGGGAATTACAATGAGCAGTTCTTC. The rearrangement joins TRBV7-9 to TRBJ2-1; D may correspond to TRBD1 or TRBD2 (6 bases each). CDR3 size: 15 residues. Germline CDR1 reads SEHNR; CDR2 reads FQNEAQ (reference sequence). V lost 5 bases and J 4 bases, leaving 15 bases between the germline ends.

This clonotype was seen ten or more times. The gene calls are TRBV7-9 and TRBJ1-1; possible D gene TRBD1, 5 bases. Germline-derived CDR1 and CDR2 are SEHNR and FQNEAQ (reference sequence). The germline V and J ends were trimmed by 1 base and 1 base, with 13 bases remaining between them. CDR3 length equals 16 residues. CDR3 nucleotide sequence: TGTGCCAGCAGCTTAGTTGGGTTAGGGGAGAACACTGAAGCTTTCTTT. This translates into CASSLVGLGENTEAFF.

In its sample, this clonotype was seen a few times. This could be a read error, since a much larger clone is one nucleotide away. The CDR3 protein is CASGRDRPAYEQYF. CDR3 coding DNA: TGTGCCAGCGGGAGGGACAGGCCCGCCTACGAGCAGTACTTC. This chain uses TRBV12-3 or TRBV12-4 with TRBJ2-7, with a possible D match to TRBD1 (8 bases). With 8 bases removed from V and 2 bases from J, the gap between germline ends came to 16 bases. The CDR3 consists of 14 residues.

In the case of this clonotype: This may come from a read error, since a much larger clone is one base off. The V and J genes are TRBV19 and TRBJ2-3; D gene uncertain. The V end was cut by 1 base, the J end by 0 bases, with 14 bases between. Germline loops: CDR1 LNHDA, CDR2 SQIVND (reference sequence). This CDR3 comprises 17 residues. CDR3 region: CASSIGAFLGSTDTQYF. The CDR3 DNA is TGTGCCAGTAGTATAGGCGCCTTTCTCGGAAGCACAGATACGCAGTATTTT.

This clonotype was picked up many times. The V and J genes are TRBV29-1 and TRBJ1-4; 7 bases are shared with TRBD1. Germline loops: CDR1 SQVTM, CDR2 ANQGSEA. This CDR3 is built from 15 residues. Trimming cost V 1 base and J 6 bases; bases outside gene matches: 8. CDR3 sequence: CSVEASRGGHEKLFF. In DNA, the CDR3 is TGCAGCGTTGAAGCAAGCAGGGGGGGACATGAAAAACTGTTTTTT.

This clonotype was picked up many times. The CDR3 here is CASQVRPGLAGDTQYF. As DNA, the CDR3 is TGTGCCAGCCAGGTGCGACCGGGACTAGCGGGAGATACGCAGTATTTT. V is TRBV6-5 and J is TRBJ2-3, with TRBD2 matching 12 bases. V shed 8 bases, J shed 5 bases, and the junction held 11 bases outside the gene matches. The CDR3 consists of 16 residues. CDR1 is MNHEY and CDR2 is SVGAGI in the germline V gene.

Points on this clonotype: A much larger clone is a single base away; this may be a read error. Because the CDR3 is missing its conserved closing phenylalanine or tryptophan, this is likely a read error. The J gene is TRBJ2-3, the V gene TRBV7-9; tentative D call: TRBD2 (5 bases). The CDR3 extends over 17 amino acids. Deletions cut 0 bases from V and 7 bases from J, with 20 bases between. Germline-derived CDR1 and CDR2 are SEHNR and FQNEAQ (reference sequence). CDR3 nucleotides: TGTGCCAGCAGCTTAGCGCATATGGCGGTCGGAGGAAATACGCAGTATTCT. Translated: CASSLAHMAVGGNTQYS.

In this sample, this clonotype turned up many times. The chain carries TRBV15 and TRBJ1-1, with 9 bases identical to TRBD1. V was pared by 0 bases and J by 5 bases, with 4 bases of the junction left unmatched. Germline V CDR1 and CDR2: LNHNV, YYDKDF (reference sequence). This CDR3 has 15 residues. In DNA form, the CDR3 reads TGTGCCACCAGCAGAGAGACGACAGGGGGGACTGAAGCTTTCTTT. This gives the protein CATSRETTGGTEAFF.

This clonotype was detected many times. The chain uses TRBV19 and TRBJ1-5; D is unclear. Trimming removed 7 bases from V and 2 bases from J, with 15 bases in between. CDR1 is LNHDA and CDR2 is SQIVND in the germline V gene (reference sequence). The CDR3 consists of 15 residues. The CDR3 nucleotides read TGTGCCAGTACCAAGGACGGACGGCGCAATCAGCCCCAGCATTTT. It translates to CASTKDGRRNQPQHF.

In this sample, this clonotype turned up many times. The chain has TRBV4-1 and TRBJ2-3, with 11 positions matching TRBD2. Germline CDR1 reads MGHRA; CDR2 reads YSYEKL. The CDR3 has 17 residues. Trimming cost V 3 bases and J 3 bases; bases outside gene matches: 8. As DNA, the CDR3 is TGCGCCAGCAGCCATGATAGCGGGAGGGCCATGACAGATACGCAGTATTTT. This codes for CASSHDSGRAMTDTQYF.

This clonotype was counted a few times. A much more abundant neighbour one base away suggests this may be a read error. The chain links TRBV12-3 or TRBV12-4 to TRBJ1-1; unclear D gene. The CDR3 runs 15 residues. This CDR3 is CASSLEIRRNTEASF. The CDR3 DNA follows: TGTGCCAGCAGTTTAGAAATTCGCAGGAACACTGAAGCTTCCTTT.

Comments on this clonotype: Its ends do not fully match the called genes, so a read error is possible. The chain combines TRBV6-5 with TRBJ2-7; 9 nucleotides line up with TRBD1. Germline V gene lookup returns CDR1 MNHEY and CDR2 SVGAGI. The CDR3 covers 17 residues. The CDR3, as DNA: TGTGTCAGCAGTTCGGATCTTTCTGGACAGGGGAGAAACGAGCGGTACTTC. Protein product: CVSSSDLSGQGRNERYF.

For this clonotype: With a much larger clone just one base away, this may be a read error. The V gene is TRBV15, the J gene TRBJ1-5, with D possibly matching TRBD1 (6 bases). Germline loops: CDR1 LNHNV, CDR2 YYDKDF (reference sequence). This CDR3 spans 15 amino acids. The DNA of the CDR3 is TGTGCCACCAGCAGCGATTTGGGGGCGGGGCAGCCCCAGCGTTTT. Residues: CATSSDLGAGQPQRF.

This clonotype was observed at least ten times. The chain links TRBV29-1 to TRBJ1-4; TRBD1 agrees at 11 bases. Germline CDR1 SQVTM, CDR2 ANQGSEA. The CDR3 is 15 amino acids. The J segment lost 5 bases and the V segment lost 7 bases, leaving 9 bases of the junction unmatched. The CDR3 sequence is CSAEGGQGENEKLFF. CDR3 nucleotides: TGCAGCGCTGAGGGGGGACAGGGGGAAAATGAAAAACTGTTTTTT.

This clonotype has at least ten counts. This chain uses TRBV19 with TRBJ2-1; 13 bases match TRBD2. The CDR3 totals 12 residues. J lost 9 bases, V lost 8 bases, and 1 base had no gene match. The V gene's germline CDR1 is LNHDA and CDR2 SQIVND (reference sequence). DNA of the CDR3: TGTGCCAGTGGACTAGCGGGAGCTGAGCAGTTCTTC. This encodes CASGLAGAEQFF.

Ten or more counts support this clonotype. The rearrangement links TRBV20-1 to TRBJ2-3, with D possibly matching TRBD2 (6 bases). CDR3 size: 14 residues. In germline, CDR1 is DFQATT, CDR2 SNEGSKA (reference sequence). Trimming removed 6 bases from V and 2 bases from J, with 15 bases in between. This chain's CDR3 is CSAPPGTFTDTQYF. As DNA, the CDR3 is TGCAGTGCCCCGCCCGGGACTTTCACAGATACGCAGTATTTT.